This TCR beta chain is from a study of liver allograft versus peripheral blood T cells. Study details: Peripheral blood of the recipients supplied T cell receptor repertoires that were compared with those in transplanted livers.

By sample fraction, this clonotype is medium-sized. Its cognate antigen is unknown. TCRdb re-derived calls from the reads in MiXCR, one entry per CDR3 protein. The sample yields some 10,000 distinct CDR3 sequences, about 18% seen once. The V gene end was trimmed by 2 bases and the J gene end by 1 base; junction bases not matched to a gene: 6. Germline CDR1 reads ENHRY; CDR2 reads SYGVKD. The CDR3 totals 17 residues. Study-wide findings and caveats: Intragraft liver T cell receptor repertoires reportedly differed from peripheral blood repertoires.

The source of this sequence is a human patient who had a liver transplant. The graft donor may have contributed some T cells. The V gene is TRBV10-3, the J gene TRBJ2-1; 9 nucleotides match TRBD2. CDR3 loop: CAISEGASGRSYNEQFF. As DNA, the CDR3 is TGTGCCATCAGTGAGGGGGCCAGCGGGAGGTCCTACAATGAGCAGTTCTTC.